This TCR beta chain emerged from a study of vaccination and CD4 T cells after COVID-19. About this clonotype itself: Its specificity is unknown.

The treatment denotes: roughly 11-day PBMC culture with coronavirus spike peptide pools or control peptides (ViraFEST assay). The germline V gene has CDR1 SGHNT and CDR2 YENEEA. V dropped 0 bases and J dropped 6; count of bases not matched to a gene: 8. The CDR3 runs 16 residues. Sequence data for DNA of cultured CD4+ T cells were generated by the Oncomine TCR Beta short-read assay. From the PCR reads, TCRdb called clonotypes with MiXCR, one entry per CDR3 protein. The table has approximately 15,000 distinct CDR3 sequences, under 50% seen once. The chain combines TRBV11-3 with TRBJ2-7, with TRBD2 matching over 10 bases. This receptor was identified in a human donor who had recovered from COVID-19. Sequences were obtained from CD4+ T cells from blood, cultured in vitro. This CDR3 reads CASSLEAGGLSGEQYF. CDR3 sequence (DNA): TGTGCCAGCAGCTTAGAAGCGGGAGGGCTGAGTGGCGAGCAGTACTTC.